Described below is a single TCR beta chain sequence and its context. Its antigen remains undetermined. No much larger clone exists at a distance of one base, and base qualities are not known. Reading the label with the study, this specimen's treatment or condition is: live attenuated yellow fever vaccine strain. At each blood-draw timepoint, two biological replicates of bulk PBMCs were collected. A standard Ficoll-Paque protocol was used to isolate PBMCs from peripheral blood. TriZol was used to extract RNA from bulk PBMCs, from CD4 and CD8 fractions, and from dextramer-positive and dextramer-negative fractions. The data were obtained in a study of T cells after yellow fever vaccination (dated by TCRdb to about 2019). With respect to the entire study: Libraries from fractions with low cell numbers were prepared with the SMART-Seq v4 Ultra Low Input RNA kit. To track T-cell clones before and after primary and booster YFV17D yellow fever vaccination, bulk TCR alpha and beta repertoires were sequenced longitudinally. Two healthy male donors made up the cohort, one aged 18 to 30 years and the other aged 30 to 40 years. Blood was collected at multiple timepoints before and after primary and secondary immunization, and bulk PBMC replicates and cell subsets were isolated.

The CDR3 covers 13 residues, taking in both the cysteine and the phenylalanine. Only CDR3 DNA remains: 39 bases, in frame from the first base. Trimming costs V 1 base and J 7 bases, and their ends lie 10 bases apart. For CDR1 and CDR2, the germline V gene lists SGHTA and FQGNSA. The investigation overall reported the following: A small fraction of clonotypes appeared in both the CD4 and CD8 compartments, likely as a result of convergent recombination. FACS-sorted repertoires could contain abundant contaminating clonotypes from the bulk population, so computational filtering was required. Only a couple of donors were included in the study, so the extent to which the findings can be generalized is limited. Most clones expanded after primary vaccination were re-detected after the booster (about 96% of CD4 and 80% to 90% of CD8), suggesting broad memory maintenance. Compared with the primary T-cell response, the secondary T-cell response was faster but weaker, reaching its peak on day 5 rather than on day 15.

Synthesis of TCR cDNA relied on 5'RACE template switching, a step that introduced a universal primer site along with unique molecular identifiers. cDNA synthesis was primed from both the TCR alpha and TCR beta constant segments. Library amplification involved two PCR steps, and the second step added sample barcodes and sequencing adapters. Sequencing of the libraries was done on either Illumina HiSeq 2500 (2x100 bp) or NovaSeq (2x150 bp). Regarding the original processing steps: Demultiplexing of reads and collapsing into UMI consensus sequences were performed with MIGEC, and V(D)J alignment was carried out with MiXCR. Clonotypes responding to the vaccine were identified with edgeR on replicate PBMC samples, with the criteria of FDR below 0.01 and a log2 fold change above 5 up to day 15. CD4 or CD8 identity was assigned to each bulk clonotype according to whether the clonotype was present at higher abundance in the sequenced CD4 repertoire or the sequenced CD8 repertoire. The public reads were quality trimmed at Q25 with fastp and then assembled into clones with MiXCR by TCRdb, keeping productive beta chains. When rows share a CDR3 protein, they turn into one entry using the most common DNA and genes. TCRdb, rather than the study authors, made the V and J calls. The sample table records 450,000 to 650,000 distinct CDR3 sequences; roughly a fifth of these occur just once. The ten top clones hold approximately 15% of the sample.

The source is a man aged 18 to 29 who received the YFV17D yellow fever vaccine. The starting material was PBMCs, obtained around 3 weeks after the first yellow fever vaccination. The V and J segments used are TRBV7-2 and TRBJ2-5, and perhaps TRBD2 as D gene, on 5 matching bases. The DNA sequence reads TGTGCCAGCAGCTTAGAACAGAGGGTGACCCAGTACTTC. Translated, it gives CASSLEQRVTQYF.